The 10 T cell receptor beta chains given below trace back to one sample, sequenced in a study of blood T cell repertoires in COVID-19 (dated by TCRdb to about 2020). The library was generated by the immunoSEQ multiplex PCR assay. TCRdb limited this immuneACCESS table to in-frame rearrangements with V and J called. A share of clones is missing; checked studies link under half to unresolved V genes, and the rest is unexplained. For this sample the table gives fewer than 150,000 clones, of which approximately 85% were detected only once. Of the sample, 3.5% to 5% is held by the ten largest clones. The sequenced sample consisted of peripheral blood. The source of these receptors is a human donor in a cohort sampled during active COVID-19.

The rearrangement uses TRBV6-6 and TRBJ1-2, with D possibly TRBD1 on 5 matching bases. CDR1 MNHNY and CDR2 SVGAGI come from the germline V gene (reference sequence). The CDR3 is 13 residues long. V dropped 4 bases and J dropped 8 bases, with 14 bases sitting between them. The CDR3: CASSWGVGRGYTF. The CDR3 region has the DNA TGTGCCAGCAGTTGGGGGGTCGGACGCGGCTACACCTTC.

The rearrangement joins TRBV6-6 to TRBJ2-5, with 7 bases fitting TRBD1. V dropped 6 bases and J dropped 4; count of bases not matched to a gene: 8. The CDR3 runs to 14 residues. Looked up from germline, CDR1 is MNHNY and CDR2 is SVGAGI (reference sequence). The CDR3 protein is CASSRGGASETQYF. The CDR3 DNA reads as TGTGCCAGCAGCCGAGGGGGCGCGTCAGAGACCCAGTACTTC.

This chain uses TRBV7-3 with TRBJ2-3; maybe TRBD2 (6 bases). V lost 1 base, J lost 4 bases, and 24 bases lay in between. This CDR3 has 19 residues. Germline V gene lookup returns CDR1 SGHTA and CDR2 FQGTGA. CDR3 in DNA: TGTGCCAGCAGCTTAAGCGTCTCGCGGGGACTTAGTCAGGCAGATACGCAGTATTTT. Translated, it gives CASSLSVSRGLSQADTQYF. The whole variable domain, filled in from reference TRBV7-3 and TRBJ2-3, reads GAGVSQTPSNKVTEKGKYVELRCDPISGHTALYWYRQSLGQGPEFLIYFQGTGAADDSGLPNDRFFAVRPEGSVSTLKIQRTERGDSAVYLCASSLSVSRGLSQADTQYFGPGTRLTVL.

The chain couples TRBV11-1 to TRBJ2-4; D remains unclear. Per germline, CDR1 SGHAT and CDR2 FQDESV (reference sequence). This CDR3 spans 14 amino acids. The ends were cut back, 7 bases at V and 6 bases at J, with 16 bases in the middle. The CDR3 DNA reads as TGTGCCAGCACCAACAGACGACATTCAAACATTCAGTACTTC. Translated: CASTNRRHSNIQYF. Drawing the rest from reference TRBV11-1 and TRBJ2-4, the complete variable domain is EAEVAQSPRYKITEKSQAVAFWCDPISGHATLYWYRQILGQGPELLVQFQDESVVDDSQLPKDRFSAERLKGVDSTLKIQPAELGDSAMYLCASTNRRHSNIQYFGAGTRLSVL.

This chain connects TRBV7-3 to TRBJ1-2, with TRBD1 matching over 8 bases. The CDR3 spans 17 residues. Germline trimming cut 0 bases from V and 8 bases from J; bases unmatched to any gene: 14. Germline lookup yields CDR1 SGHTA and CDR2 FQGTGA. This CDR3 is CASSLTPLQGASGGYTF. CDR3 in DNA: TGTGCCAGCAGCTTAACACCCCTCCAGGGGGCCTCGGGCGGCTACACCTTC.

V and J are TRBV6-2 or TRBV6-3 and TRBJ1-2, with unresolved D. The CDR3 length is 13 residues. The V end lost 0 bases, the J end lost 5 bases, and 7 bases lay between the germline ends. CDR1 and CDR2 from the germline V gene are MNHEY and SVGEGT. CDR3 amino acids: CASSYSPGYGYTF. DNA for the CDR3: TGTGCCAGCAGTTACTCGCCGGGATATGGCTACACCTTC.

The DNA of the CDR3 is TGTGCCAGCAGTTCCCCGCGGGAGGCCTCTGGAAACACCATATATTTT. This sequence encodes CASSSPREASGNTIYF. The chain uses TRBV6-5 and TRBJ1-3, with D uncertain. The CDR3 is made up of 16 amino acids. Trimming stripped 4 bases from V and 0 bases from J, with 13 bases between. Looked up from germline, CDR1 is MNHEY and CDR2 is SVGAGI.

This clone was seen more than once but under ten times. The genes are TRBV5-1 and TRBJ2-3; the match to TRBD2 covers 10 bases. This CDR3 has 16 residues. J gave up 5 bases and V 1 base, and 7 bases lay outside the gene matches. Germline-derived CDR1 and CDR2 are SGHRS and YFSETQ. CDR3 sequence: CASSLQAGGLGDTQYF. In DNA, the CDR3 is TGCGCCAGCAGCTTGCAAGCGGGGGGGCTGGGAGATACGCAGTATTTT.

This clone was detected once. This chain joins TRBV5-1 and TRBJ2-1; TRBD2 matches at 9 bases. Looked up from germline, CDR1 is SGHRS and CDR2 is YFSETQ. The J segment lost 4 bases and the V segment lost 5 bases, leaving 10 bases of the junction unmatched. CDR3 size: 16 residues. The CDR3 region has the DNA TGCGCCAGCAGTCCCGGGGCTAGCGGGATTTACAATGAGCAGTTCTTC. This gives the protein CASSPGASGIYNEQFF.

This rearrangement joins TRBV2 to TRBJ2-1, with TRBD2 as a possible D gene (5 bases). V gave up 4 bases and J gave up 1 base, with 11 bases separating them. The CDR3 has 15 amino acids. CDR1 and CDR2 from the germline V gene are SNHLY and FYNNEI. CDR3 residues: CASSGPSGSYNEQFF. In DNA form, the CDR3 reads TGTGCCAGCAGTGGACCCTCGGGGTCCTACAATGAGCAGTTCTTC.